This T cell receptor (beta chain) was sequenced for a study of regulatory T cells in long-lasting Graves disease. Looking at the study overall: For under 3 months, newly diagnosed Graves' patients had been taking antithyroid drugs.

This clonotype was counted at least ten times. Time point meaning: newly diagnosed GD, antithyroid drugs for less than 3 months. After RNA was extracted from PBMCs, the TCR library was made from it. According to the study, TCR beta libraries were built with iRepertoire HTBI primers and CDR3-region Arm-PCR. MiXCR was run by TCRdb on the multiplex PCR reads, yielding one entry per CDR3 protein. The data hold 620,000 or so distinct CDR3 sequences, with 16% observed a single time. This sample was also put to use in a study of T cells in Graves' hyperthyroidism and ophthalmopathy.

The source is a young woman with Graves disease. The sample here was peripheral blood mononuclear cells (PBMCs), taken at new diagnosis, from a patient treated with antithyroid drugs.

Written as DNA, the CDR3 is TGTGCCAGCAGCGGGGCGGGAGGGTCTCGGAATGAGCAGTTCTTC. This translates into CASSGAGGSRNEQFF. The rearrangement uses TRBV2 and TRBJ2-1, with TRBD2 matching over 9 bases. V gave up 6 bases and J gave up 7 bases; unmatched junction bases: 10. This CDR3 is 15 amino acids long. The germline gives CDR1 SNHLY, CDR2 FYNNEI.